The 20 T cell receptor beta chains reported below all come from one sample, sequenced in a study of CD4 and CD8 cells across lung adenocarcinoma regions. MiXCR, applied by TCRdb to the PCR reads, yields one record per CDR3 protein. This sample carries over 15,000 distinct CDR3 sequences, 46% of them seen once, and the ten largest clones take roughly 19%. The sequenced sample consisted of CD4+ T cells from the margin of a lung tumor. The receptors were gathered from a male donor with lung adenocarcinoma. The CD4 and CD8 labels of this study may be unreliable.

This clonotype counts as medium-sized. CDR3 bases: TGTGCCAGCGGACAGGGCGGCTACGAGCAGTACTTC. Amino acids: CASGQGGYEQYF. The chain is built from TRBV6-1 and TRBJ2-5; 8 nucleotides line up with TRBD1. The J call may be in error: the DNA end matches TRBJ2-7 better. Germline V gene sequence: CDR1 MNHNS, CDR2 SASEGT. This CDR3 contains 12 residues.

This clonotype was counted a few times. The rearrangement links TRBV10-3 to TRBJ1-1; the D is unclear. CDR1 and CDR2 from the germline V gene are ENHRY and SYGVKD. This CDR3 has 13 residues. V gave up 2 bases and J gave up 2 bases, with 6 bases separating them. The CDR3 sequence is CAISESINTEAFF. The CDR3 DNA follows: TGTGCCATCAGTGAGAGCATAAACACTGAAGCTTTCTTT.

The J gene is TRBJ2-1, the V gene TRBV6-1, with 8 bases matching TRBD2. Germline V lookup: CDR1 MNHNS, CDR2 SASEGT. Germline trimming cut 6 bases from V and 8 bases from J; bases unmatched to any gene: 12. This CDR3 contains 15 residues. The DNA of the CDR3 is TGTGCCAGCAGGGTTGGACTAGCCCCGCGGTATGAGCAGTTCTTC. Translating gives CASRVGLAPRYEQFF.

This chain uses TRBV6-5 with TRBJ2-7, with 7 bases that match TRBD1. The V gene's germline CDR1 is MNHEY and CDR2 SVGAGI. The CDR3 spans 16 residues. V gave up 0 bases and J gave up 0 bases; unmatched junction bases: 5. CDR3 residues: CASSYSGQLSSYEQYF. The CDR3 nucleotides read TGTGCCAGCAGTTACTCGGGACAGCTAAGCTCCTACGAGCAGTACTTC.

This clonotype was observed at least ten times. The chain carries TRBV10-2 and TRBJ2-7, with 8 bases identical to TRBD1. This CDR3 is 12 amino acids long. V lost 6 bases to trimming and J lost 3 bases; unmatched junction nucleotides: 1. Germline V gene data show CDR1 as WSHSY and CDR2 as SAAADI. The CDR3 sequence is CASRDRGYEQYF. DNA for the CDR3: TGCGCCAGCAGAGACAGGGGCTACGAGCAGTACTTC.

This clonotype was seen a few times. The V and J genes are TRBV6-1 and TRBJ2-5; 8 positions match TRBD1. The J call is in doubt because the DNA end fits TRBJ2-7 better. Per the germline V gene, CDR1 is MNHNS and CDR2 is SASEGT. The CDR3 consists of 14 residues. This CDR3 is CASSRDRTPYEQYF. CDR3 nucleotide sequence: TGTGCCAGCAGCCGGGACAGGACCCCCTACGAGCAGTACTTC.

This sequence joins TRBV10-1 and TRBJ2-4, with 10 bases identical to TRBD2. The length of the CDR3 is 19 residues. Germline assignment: CDR1 WNHNN and CDR2 SYGVQD (reference sequence). J was trimmed by 13 bases and V by 1 base; bases with no gene match: 22. CDR3 nucleotides: TGCGCCAGCAGTGAGTTGCCAGCGGGGGGGCTGTGGAGCACAAATACGCAGTACTTC. Translation gives CASSELPAGGLWSTNTQYF.

This sequence joins TRBV28 and TRBJ2-1, with 7 bases that match TRBD2. The V and J ends lost 2 bases and 7 bases, in that order; junction bases with no gene match: 5. The germline gives CDR1 MDHEN, CDR2 SYDVKM. The CDR3 covers 14 residues. The CDR3: CASSLPPGGNEQFF. The CDR3 coding sequence is TGTGCCAGCAGTTTACCCCCCGGGGGGAATGAGCAGTTCTTC.

Details on this clonotype: The germline gene is not matched at one end of the junction; a read error may be the cause. This rearrangement joins TRBV27 to TRBJ2-5; D may correspond to TRBD1 or TRBD2 (7 bases each). The J call may not be correct, given that the DNA end is closer to TRBJ2-3. This CDR3 spans 17 amino acids. Germline V gene lookup returns CDR1 MNHEY and CDR2 SMNVEV (reference sequence). The CDR3 sequence: CASSPGRLAPGTDTQYF. The DNA of the CDR3 is TGTGCCAGCAGTCCTGGCCGACTAGCCCCTGGGACAGATACCCAGTATTTT.

This clonotype was picked up many times. The rearrangement joins TRBV7-6 to TRBJ1-1; D not certain. Germline V lookup: CDR1 SGHVS, CDR2 FNYEAQ. The germline V and J ends were trimmed by 0 bases and 3 bases, with 5 bases remaining between them. This CDR3 has 13 residues. CDR3 sequence reads: CASSLAGDTEAFF. In DNA, the CDR3 is TGTGCCAGCAGCTTAGCAGGAGACACTGAAGCTTTCTTT.

The chain carries TRBV30 and TRBJ2-1; 11 nucleotides agree with TRBD2. The J call may be mistaken, given a closer DNA end match to TRBJ2-5. The CDR3 runs to 14 residues. CDR1 and CDR2 (germline): GTSNPN, SVGIG (reference sequence). Here the CDR3 reads CAWIPLGTSGAQYF. The DNA of the CDR3 is TGTGCCTGGATCCCCCTAGGGACTAGCGGCGCCCAGTACTTC.

This clonotype was seen only once. The chain employs TRBV3-1 and TRBJ2-7; D remains ambiguous. This CDR3 spans 11 amino acids. V lost 5 bases to trimming and J lost 3 bases, with 5 bases between them. The germline gives CDR1 LGHDT, CDR2 YNNKEL (reference sequence). CDR3 nucleotide sequence: TGTGCCAGCAGCAAGTACTACGAGCAGTACTTC. It is translated as CASSKYYEQYF.

The chain joins TRBV27 to TRBJ2-5; 10 bases map to TRBD2. The end of the DNA is better explained by TRBJ2-7, so the J call may be wrong. The germline gives CDR1 MNHEY, CDR2 SMNVEV (reference sequence). This CDR3 is 14 amino acids long. This CDR3 is CASSPGLARGEQYF. In DNA form, the CDR3 reads TGTGCCAGCAGCCCGGGACTAGCGAGGGGCGAGCAGTACTTC.

CDR3 residues: CASSQGGGNEQFF. The CDR3, as DNA: TGTGCCAGCAGCCAAGGGGGGGGCAATGAGCAGTTCTTC. The rearrangement uses TRBV3-1 and TRBJ2-1, with 7 bases aligning to TRBD2. CDR1 is LGHDT and CDR2 is YNNKEL in the germline V gene (reference sequence). The CDR3 totals 13 residues. V lost 1 base, J lost 6 bases, and 0 bases stayed unmatched.

This clonotype was recorded once. One end of the junction does not line up with germline, which may come from a read error. The chain has TRBV10-3 and TRBJ2-3; TRBD1 is a possible D gene (5 bases). Germline V gene sequence: CDR1 ENHRY, CDR2 SYGVKD. The CDR3 length is 14 residues. The CDR3 coding sequence is TGTGCGGGGCTCGTGGGGCGGACGACAGAGACCCAGTATTTC. The encoded protein is CAGLVGRTTETQYF.

This clonotype was observed at least ten times. This chain joins TRBV5-1 and TRBJ2-3; 13 bases agree with TRBD2. V trimming: 0 bases; J trimming: 6 bases; junction bases outside the gene matches: 7. Looked up from germline, CDR1 is SGHRS and CDR2 is YFSETQ. The CDR3 is made up of 17 amino acids. The CDR3 sequence: CASSLAGGLAGMDTQYF. The CDR3 bases are TGCGCCAGCAGCTTGGCGGGGGGACTAGCGGGAATGGATACGCAGTATTTT.

This clonotype has ten or more counts. This rearrangement joins TRBV6-5 to TRBJ2-7; a possible D gene is TRBD1 (6 bases). Germline-derived CDR1 and CDR2 are MNHEY and SVGAGI. The CDR3 covers 16 residues. V lost 5 bases, J lost 5 bases, and 22 bases lay in between. The CDR3 DNA reads TGTGCCAGCAGTCCCCCTAAACAGGGTTACTCTCACGAGCAGTACTTC. This translates into CASSPPKQGYSHEQYF.

The V gene is TRBV6-1, the J gene TRBJ2-1; 9 nucleotides line up with TRBD1. Unmatched junction bases numbered 0, after V lost 3 bases and J lost 0 bases. From germline, CDR1 is MNHNS and CDR2 SASEGT. The CDR3 loop spans 15 amino acids. The CDR3 sequence is CASSETGGSYNEQFF. The CDR3 DNA follows: TGTGCCAGCAGTGAGACAGGGGGCTCCTACAATGAGCAGTTCTTC.

This clonotype was picked up a small number of times. The chain joins TRBV5-1 to TRBJ2-7, with a tentative D call TRBD2 (6 bases). The CDR3 totals 14 residues. V shed 2 bases and J shed 7 bases, with 16 bases lying between them. The germline CDR1 and CDR2 sequences are SGHRS and YFSETQ. For the CDR3, the DNA is TGCGCCAGCAGCTTAAGTAGCGGATTCGGGGAGCAGTACTTC. Translated: CASSLSSGFGEQYF. Supplemented by reference TRBV5-1 and TRBJ2-7, the full variable domain reads KAGVTQTPRYLIKTRGQQVTLSCSPISGHRSVSWYQQTPGQGLQFLFEYFSETQRNKGNFPGRFSGRQFSNSRSEMNVSTLELGDSALYLCASSLSSGFGEQYFGPGTRLTVT.

This clonotype is deemed large (0.1 to 1%). The rearrangement uses TRBV6-5 and TRBJ2-2; TRBD2 agrees at 9 bases. The V gene's germline CDR1 is MNHEY and CDR2 SVGAGI. The trim removed 3 bases at V and 5 bases at J, leaving 7 bases unmatched. This CDR3 spans 16 amino acids. The CDR3: CASSYQLAGFTGELFF. The CDR3 DNA reads TGTGCCAGCAGTTATCAGCTAGCGGGATTTACCGGGGAGCTGTTTTTT.